Shown below are 13 T cell receptor beta chains from a single sample sequenced in a study of shared clonotypes between healthy human individuals. This table comes from immunoSEQ multiplex PCR, and its TCRdb copy is limited to in-frame clones, with some not included. The sample holds 1.5 million to 1.9 million clones, 95% to 99% seen once. The sequencing input was naive CD4+ T cells sorted from blood. As to subset: CD45RA+ positively selected. The receptor source for this set is a man aged 25-40 years in good health.

The V call is TRBV18, the J call TRBJ2-1, with TRBD2 matching over 10 bases. Germline V gene sequence: CDR1 KGHSH, CDR2 LQKENI. V dropped 4 bases and J dropped 3; count of bases not matched to a gene: 9. The CDR3 spans 17 residues. The CDR3 nucleotides read TGTGCCAGCTCACTTAGAGCGGTAGCGGGAGGCTACAATGAGCAGTTCTTC. It specifies CASSLRAVAGGYNEQFF.

V is TRBV6-6 and J is TRBJ2-7; 7 bases line up with TRBD2. The CDR3 loop spans 13 amino acids. Germline CDR1 MNHNY, CDR2 SVGAGI (reference sequence). Trimming cost V 2 bases and J 4 bases; bases outside gene matches: 2. CDR3 region: CASSYGTIYEQYF. The CDR3 DNA reads as TGTGCCAGCAGTTACGGGACTATATACGAGCAGTACTTC.

The DNA for the CDR3 is TGTGCCAGCAGTGGTCGATTCAGGACTAGCGGGAGGAGGGCCTACGGGAATGAGCAGTTCTTC. Translation gives CASSGRFRTSGRRAYGNEQFF. The chain couples TRBV2 to TRBJ2-1; 14 positions match TRBD2. The CDR3 consists of 21 residues. The trim removed 4 bases at V and 7 bases at J, leaving 21 bases unmatched. Germline values: CDR1 SNHLY, CDR2 FYNNEI.

V is TRBV5-1 and J is TRBJ1-4; 7 nucleotides match TRBD1. This CDR3 is built from 17 residues. V was pared by 4 bases and J by 2 bases, with 11 bases of the junction left unmatched. Germline V CDR1 and CDR2: SGHRS, YFSETQ. CDR3 sequence: CASSPGQLIGTNEKLFF. The CDR3 nucleotides are TGCGCCAGCAGCCCGGGACAGCTTATTGGGACTAATGAAAAACTGTTTTTT.

The J gene is TRBJ2-2, the V gene TRBV9; tentatively, D is TRBD1 or TRBD2 (5 bases each). The CDR3 extends over 14 amino acids. Germline CDR1 SGDLS, CDR2 YYNGEE. V shed 2 bases and J shed 4 bases, with 9 bases lying between them. CDR3 loop: CASSVWGSTGELFF. The CDR3, as DNA: TGTGCCAGCAGCGTGTGGGGGAGCACCGGGGAGCTGTTTTTT.

The rearrangement joins TRBV18 to TRBJ2-5; 11 bases are a match to TRBD1. The CDR3 consists of 14 residues. CDR1 is KGHSH and CDR2 is LQKENI in the germline V gene. V lost 7 bases to trimming and J lost 0 bases; unmatched junction nucleotides: 1. CDR3 residues: CASLDRGHQETQYF. The CDR3 region has the DNA TGTGCCAGCTTGGACAGGGGGCACCAAGAGACCCAGTACTTC.

This chain links TRBV5-6 with TRBJ1-2; 9 positions match TRBD1. Germline values: CDR1 SGHDT, CDR2 YYEEEE. With V trimmed by 4 bases and J by 2 bases, 9 bases remained unmatched. This CDR3 has 16 amino acids. CDR3 nucleotides: TGTGCCAGCAGCCTCCCGGGACAGGGTATAAACTATGGCTACACCTTC. Translation gives CASSLPGQGINYGYTF. The variable domain in full, with the rest retrieved from reference TRBV5-6 and TRBJ1-2, is DAGVTQSPTHLIKTRGQQVTLRCSPKSGHDTVSWYQQALGQGPQFIFQYYEEEERQRGNFPDRFSGHQFPNYSSELNVNALLLGDSALYLCASSLPGQGINYGYTFGSGTRLTVV.

The rearrangement joins TRBV7-6 to TRBJ1-1, with D perhaps TRBD1 (5 bases). The CDR3 runs to 15 residues. Germline loops: CDR1 SGHVS, CDR2 FNYEAQ. V shed 10 bases and J shed 4 bases, with 22 bases lying between them. The CDR3 DNA follows: TGTGCCACCAAAAAGGGAGGGGAGGTCTTCACTGAAGCTTTCTTT. Translated: CATKKGGEVFTEAFF.

The chain links TRBV28 to TRBJ2-7, with 9 positions matching TRBD2. The CDR3 covers 14 residues. The V gene end was trimmed by 5 bases and the J gene end by 2 bases; junction bases not matched to a gene: 4. Germline V lookup: CDR1 MDHEN, CDR2 SYDVKM. DNA of the CDR3: TGTGCCAGCAGTCTAGCGGGGCTCCCCTACGAGCAGTACTTC. Amino acid sequence: CASSLAGLPYEQYF.

This clone was observed once. In DNA, the CDR3 is TGTGCCAGCAGTTTACTCAGACAGGGGGCACACGAGCAGTACTTC. Its protein product is CASSLLRQGAHEQYF. J is TRBJ2-7 and V is TRBV28, with TRBD1 matching 10 bases. The CDR3 extends over 15 amino acids. V shed 2 bases and J 5 bases; nucleotides not matched to a gene: 6. Germline V gene data show CDR1 as MDHEN and CDR2 as SYDVKM.

This clone was seen a single time. CDR3 DNA sequence: TGTGCCAGCAGCCTCCGGACAGGGCCAGCCTACGAGCAGTACTTC. It is translated as CASSLRTGPAYEQYF. The chain carries TRBV7-9 and TRBJ2-7, with 8 bases that match TRBD1. The CDR3 sequence is 15 residues long. Losses at the gene ends were 5 bases for V and 2 bases for J; bases not matched to a gene: 8. From germline, CDR1 is SEHNR and CDR2 FQNEAQ (reference sequence). Combining the CDR3 with reference TRBV7-9 and TRBJ2-7 gives the whole variable domain DTGVSQNPRHKITKRGQNVTFRCDPISEHNRLYWYRQTLGQGPEFLTYFQNEAQLEKSRLLSDRFSAERPKGSFSTLEIQRTEQGDSAMYLCASSLRTGPAYEQYFGPGTRLTVT.

The chain couples TRBV25-1 to TRBJ1-4; D perhaps matches TRBD1 (5 bases). This CDR3 is built from 15 residues. Trimming left V 0 bases short and J 8 bases short, with 13 bases between. Germline CDR1 reads MGHDK; CDR2 reads SYGVNS. DNA for the CDR3: TGTGCCAGCAGTGAATACGTCAGGGAATCAGAAAAACTGTTTTTT. Amino acid sequence: CASSEYVRESEKLFF.

The chain joins TRBV7-2 to TRBJ1-5; no clear D. This CDR3 is built from 14 residues. The germline V and J ends were trimmed by 0 bases and 3 bases, with 6 bases remaining between them. Germline assignment: CDR1 SGHTA and CDR2 FQGNSA. This chain's CDR3 is CASSLARPNQPQHF. In DNA form, the CDR3 reads TGTGCCAGCAGCTTAGCCAGACCCAATCAGCCCCAGCATTTT.